The 30 T cell receptor beta chains in this list originate from one sample, sequenced in a study of blood T cell repertoires in COVID-19. Data came from immunoSEQ multiplex PCR; TCRdb stores just in-frame clones and leaves some out. The table lists under 250,000 clones, more than 75% of them singletons. Input material: peripheral blood. The source is a man aged 45-65 years with COVID-19, enrolled during active disease.

V usage is TRBV11-2 and J usage is TRBJ1-5, with 7 bases lining up with TRBD1. CDR3 length: 14 amino acids. J lost 2 bases, V lost 5 bases, and 3 bases had no gene match. Looked up from germline, CDR1 is SGHAT and CDR2 is FQNNGV. The DNA of the CDR3 is TGTGCCAGCAGCGTAGGGACAGGCAATCAGCCCCAGCATTTT. Its translation: CASSVGTGNQPQHF.

V usage is TRBV6-2 or TRBV6-3 and J usage is TRBJ2-1, with D unresolved. Trimming cost V 2 bases and J 6 bases, with 14 bases left between them. Germline CDR1 reads MNHEY; CDR2 reads SVGEGT. The CDR3 has 15 amino acids. In DNA, the CDR3 is TGTGCCAGCAGTTACCAGGTGAACGCCCTCAATGAGCAGTTCTTC. Translating it yields CASSYQVNALNEQFF.

The V and J genes are TRBV27 and TRBJ2-1; the match to TRBD2 covers 8 bases. V lost 6 bases to trimming and J lost 4 bases; unmatched junction nucleotides: 2. Germline CDR1 and CDR2: MNHEY and SMNVEV (reference sequence). The CDR3 loop spans 13 amino acids. The chain's CDR3 is CASRKRGYNEQFF. For the CDR3, the DNA is TGTGCCAGCAGAAAGCGGGGGTACAATGAGCAGTTCTTC.

The chain recombines TRBV7-2 with TRBJ2-2; 8 bases agree with TRBD1. The CDR3 is 15 residues long. Germline lookup yields CDR1 SGHTA and CDR2 FQGNSA. Trimming took 6 bases from V and 4 from J; bases not matched to a gene: 7. The CDR3 DNA sequence: TGTGCCAGCAGTCTGGGACAGGCTATCACCGGGGAGCTGTTTTTT. Protein product: CASSLGQAITGELFF.

This chain's CDR3 is CSVEPWAGFTETQYF. CDR3 coding DNA: TGCAGCGTTGAACCGTGGGCAGGGTTTACAGAGACCCAGTACTTC. This rearrangement joins TRBV29-1 to TRBJ2-5; the D gene is possibly TRBD1 (5 bases). Germline lookup yields CDR1 SQVTM and CDR2 ANQGSEA. The CDR3 covers 15 residues. Trimming took 2 bases from V and 4 from J, leaving 17 bases between them.

V and J are TRBV9 and TRBJ1-6; a weak D match, TRBD1 (6 bases). From germline, CDR1 is SGDLS and CDR2 YYNGEE. This CDR3 has 17 amino acids. V gave up 0 bases and J gave up 7 bases, with 17 bases separating them. Here the CDR3 DNA reads TGTGCCAGCAGCGTAGCGTCCCAGGGGAGCCAGAATTCACCCCTCCACTTT. Its protein is CASSVASQGSQNSPLHF.

This chain connects TRBV4-3 to TRBJ2-1; maybe TRBD2 (6 bases). Germline-derived CDR1 and CDR2 are LGHNA and YSLEER. The V and J ends lost 4 bases and 3 bases respectively, with 13 bases between them. There are 15 residues in the CDR3. CDR3 residues: CASSLGGPNYNEQFF. CDR3 DNA sequence: TGCGCCAGCAGCCTGGGGGGTCCAAACTACAATGAGCAGTTCTTC.

This rearrangement joins TRBV7-6 to TRBJ1-6; TRBD1 matches 9 bases. Germline V gene sequence: CDR1 SGHVS, CDR2 FNYEAQ. V trimming: 5 bases; J trimming: 7 bases; junction bases outside the gene matches: 15. The CDR3 has 18 residues. CDR3 nucleotides: TGTGCCAGCAGCCGCGCCGTTTTACAGGGGGCGTCGAATTCACCCCTCCACTTT. It yields the protein CASSRAVLQGASNSPLHF.

J is TRBJ2-7 and V is TRBV13, with TRBD1 matching over 9 bases. The CDR3 runs 15 residues. Trimming cost V 4 bases and J 1 base; bases outside gene matches: 5. Looked up from germline, CDR1 is PRHDT and CDR2 is FYEKMQ (reference sequence). The CDR3 coding sequence is TGTGCCAGCAGCTCCTCCGGGACAGGGTCCTACGAGCAGTACTTC. This encodes CASSSSGTGSYEQYF.

This clone was counted a single time. The chain has TRBV30 and TRBJ2-3; D gene ambiguous. This CDR3 contains 12 residues. V lost 2 bases, J lost 3 bases, and 6 bases lay in between. Germline values: CDR1 GTSNPN, CDR2 SVGIG (reference sequence). For the CDR3, the DNA is TGTGCCTGGAGTTCGAGGACAGATACGCAGTATTTT. As protein: CAWSSRTDTQYF.

This chain uses TRBV19 with TRBJ1-2; 7 bases line up with TRBD1. CDR3 size: 14 residues. CDR1 is LNHDA, CDR2 SQIVND, per germline (reference sequence). V lost 5 bases and J lost 5; bases outside the gene matches: 8. The CDR3 spells CASSPRDRPYGYTF. The CDR3 nucleotides are TGTGCCAGTAGTCCCCGGGACAGACCTTATGGCTACACCTTC.

The chain couples TRBV6-2 or TRBV6-3 to TRBJ2-7; D is possibly TRBD1 (5 bases). The V gene lost 0 bases and the J gene lost 7 bases, with 13 bases spanning the gap. CDR3 length: 14 residues. From germline, CDR1 is MNHEY and CDR2 SVGEGT. CDR3 amino acids: CASSYSGGALEQYF. The CDR3 DNA sequence: TGTGCCAGCAGTTACTCTGGTGGGGCCTTGGAGCAGTACTTC.

This chain uses TRBV7-9 with TRBJ1-4, with no clear D. V dropped 5 bases and J dropped 0 bases, with 10 bases sitting between them. The CDR3 runs 15 residues. Per the germline V gene, CDR1 is SEHNR and CDR2 is FQNEAQ (reference sequence). CDR3 DNA: TGTGCCAGCAGCCTACACAGTACAACTAATGAAAAACTGTTTTTT. Protein: CASSLHSTTNEKLFF.

The chain couples TRBV19 to TRBJ1-3; D remains unclear. CDR1 and CDR2 (germline): LNHDA, SQIVND (reference sequence). V was clipped by 1 base and J by 2 bases, with 6 bases between them. This CDR3 spans 14 amino acids. The CDR3 sequence is CASSIAAAGNTIYF. As DNA, the CDR3 is TGTGCCAGTAGTATAGCCGCAGCTGGAAACACCATATATTTT.

This clone was recorded once. V gene TRBV28 combines with J gene TRBJ2-7; D gene ambiguous. The CDR3 is 15 residues long. V was shortened by 3 bases and J by 3 bases, with 15 bases between the two germline ends. Germline CDR1 reads MDHEN; CDR2 reads SYDVKM. This CDR3 reads CASSFPVAANYEQYF. The CDR3 region has the DNA TGTGCCAGCAGTTTCCCGGTAGCTGCTAACTACGAGCAGTACTTC.

The chain couples TRBV18 to TRBJ1-2; 8 bases fit TRBD1. The germline gives CDR1 KGHSH, CDR2 LQKENI. The trim removed 2 bases at V and 8 bases at J, leaving 7 bases unmatched. The length of the CDR3 is 14 residues. CDR3 protein: CASSPDDRGGGYTF. The CDR3 DNA is TGTGCCAGCTCACCAGACGACAGGGGAGGCGGCTACACCTTC.

The rearrangement links TRBV7-8 to TRBJ2-3; D unresolved. CDR3 length equals 12 residues. The ends were cut back, 5 bases at V and 4 bases at J, with 7 bases in the middle. CDR1 SGHVS and CDR2 FQNEAQ come from the germline V gene. The CDR3 DNA is TGTGCCAGCAGCCTTCTTGCAGATACGCAGTATTTT. This codes for CASSLLADTQYF.

This clone was recorded only once. This sequence joins TRBV2 and TRBJ2-1, with D possibly matching TRBD2 (6 bases). Germline V gives CDR1 SNHLY, CDR2 FYNNEI. This CDR3 is 15 amino acids long. V was clipped by 2 bases and J by 8 bases, with 16 bases between them. The CDR3 loop reads CASSELGLQRDEQFF. CDR3 coding DNA: TGTGCCAGCAGTGAACTGGGACTCCAACGGGATGAGCAGTTCTTC.

The rearrangement joins TRBV19 to TRBJ1-2; 8 nucleotides match TRBD1. The CDR3 extends over 12 amino acids. Germline V gives CDR1 LNHDA, CDR2 SQIVND (reference sequence). V was clipped by 6 bases and J by 8 bases; unmatched bases: 5. The CDR3 loop reads CASRTGDGGYTF. The CDR3 nucleotides read TGTGCCAGTAGGACAGGGGATGGAGGCTACACCTTC.

CDR3 residues: CASSPGGGTGIYSNQPQHF. The CDR3 coding sequence is TGTGCCAGCAGCCCAGGGGGGGGGACAGGGATCTATAGCAATCAGCCCCAGCATTTT. The chain employs TRBV27 and TRBJ1-5; 9 nucleotides match TRBD1. The CDR3 sequence is 19 residues long. J was trimmed by 0 bases and V by 6 bases; bases with no gene match: 15. The V gene's germline CDR1 is MNHEY and CDR2 SMNVEV (reference sequence).

The V and J genes are TRBV24-1 and TRBJ2-1; 7 positions agree with TRBD1. CDR1 is KGHDR, CDR2 SFDVKD, per germline. The CDR3 has 15 amino acids. V was clipped by 3 bases and J by 4 bases; unmatched bases: 5. CDR3: CATSDPSGQYNEQFF. The CDR3 DNA follows: TGTGCCACCAGTGATCCCTCGGGACAGTACAATGAGCAGTTCTTC.

The chain joins TRBV7-3 to TRBJ2-1; no definite D call. Between the trimmed V and J ends, which lost 5 bases and 6 bases, there was a span of 11 bases. CDR1 and CDR2 from the germline V gene are SGHTA and FQGTGA. This CDR3 has 13 residues. Here the CDR3 DNA reads TGTGCCAGCAGCCCCCGGTCCCGCAATGAGCAGTTCTTC. Translated, it gives CASSPRSRNEQFF.

This clone was picked up one time. The chain links TRBV5-1 to TRBJ2-7, with D possibly being TRBD1 (5 bases). Germline CDR1 and CDR2: SGHRS and YFSETQ. There are 13 residues in the CDR3. V lost 0 bases and J 5 bases, leaving 9 bases between the germline ends. CDR3 in amino acids: CASSLGQFDEQYF. The CDR3 DNA reads as TGCGCCAGCAGCTTGGGACAGTTCGACGAGCAGTACTTC. Variable domain in full (rest from reference TRBV5-1 and TRBJ2-7): KAGVTQTPRYLIKTRGQQVTLSCSPISGHRSVSWYQQTPGQGLQFLFEYFSETQRNKGNFPGRFSGRQFSNSRSEMNVSTLELGDSALYLCASSLGQFDEQYFGPGTRLTVT.

The rearrangement uses TRBV12-3 or TRBV12-4 and TRBJ2-3; D is possibly TRBD2 (5 bases). The CDR3 is made up of 13 amino acids. Between the trimmed V and J ends, which lost 5 bases and 5 bases, there was a span of 11 bases. The CDR3 reads CASSRPGGDTQYF. CDR3 sequence (DNA): TGTGCCAGCAGTCGCCCCGGAGGAGATACGCAGTATTTT.

This clone was picked up one time. This chain uses TRBV15 with TRBJ2-3; 7 bases agree with TRBD2. V shed 5 bases and J 5 bases; nucleotides not matched to a gene: 4. This CDR3 has 13 residues. Germline V CDR1 and CDR2: LNHNV, YYDKDF (reference sequence). CDR3 sequence (DNA): TGTGCCACCAGCTCCGGGGGGAGAGATACGCAGTATTTT. This sequence encodes CATSSGGRDTQYF.

This rearrangement joins TRBV4-3 to TRBJ1-6; D is ambiguous. The CDR3 runs to 15 residues. V lost 0 bases and J 4 bases, leaving 7 bases between the germline ends. CDR1 is LGHNA, CDR2 YSLEER, per germline. CDR3 DNA: TGCGCCAGCAGCCAAGATTCCGAGTATAATTCACCCCTCCACTTT. This gives the protein CASSQDSEYNSPLHF.

The chain has TRBV3-1 (or the pseudogene TRBV3-2) and TRBJ2-5, with D unclear. CDR1 and CDR2 from the germline V gene are LGHDT and YNNKEL (reference sequence). The length of the CDR3 is 13 residues. V lost 2 bases to trimming and J lost 2 bases, with 6 bases between them. In DNA, the CDR3 is TGTGCCAGCAGCCAACAGATACAAGAGACCCAGTACTTC. Its protein product is CASSQQIQETQYF.

This clone appeared a single time. The chain has TRBV7-2 and TRBJ1-2; D ambiguous. The CDR3 contains 15 residues. Germline V CDR1 and CDR2: SGHTA, FQGNSA. Trimming cost V 5 bases and J 6 bases, with 19 bases left between them. CDR3 in DNA: TGTGCCAGCAGCCTCCCCGGCGGGGATGCCCATGGCTACACCTTC. This sequence encodes CASSLPGGDAHGYTF.

The chain recombines TRBV4-3 with TRBJ2-7; D might be TRBD1 (6 bases). The CDR3 has 15 residues. V gave up 4 bases and J gave up 3 bases, with 16 bases separating them. Germline values: CDR1 LGHNA, CDR2 YSLEER. CDR3 bases: TGCGCCAGCAGCCTACGGGACAACGGAAACTACGAGCAGTACTTC. Translating it yields CASSLRDNGNYEQYF.

The CDR3 protein is CASIPGGVGEQYF. For the CDR3, the DNA is TGTGCCAGCATCCCAGGGGGCGTTGGCGAGCAGTACTTC. V is TRBV2 and J is TRBJ2-7; 8 nucleotides align to TRBD1. The CDR3 consists of 13 residues. CDR1 is SNHLY and CDR2 is FYNNEI in the germline V gene. V gave up 7 bases and J gave up 6 bases; unmatched junction bases: 8.